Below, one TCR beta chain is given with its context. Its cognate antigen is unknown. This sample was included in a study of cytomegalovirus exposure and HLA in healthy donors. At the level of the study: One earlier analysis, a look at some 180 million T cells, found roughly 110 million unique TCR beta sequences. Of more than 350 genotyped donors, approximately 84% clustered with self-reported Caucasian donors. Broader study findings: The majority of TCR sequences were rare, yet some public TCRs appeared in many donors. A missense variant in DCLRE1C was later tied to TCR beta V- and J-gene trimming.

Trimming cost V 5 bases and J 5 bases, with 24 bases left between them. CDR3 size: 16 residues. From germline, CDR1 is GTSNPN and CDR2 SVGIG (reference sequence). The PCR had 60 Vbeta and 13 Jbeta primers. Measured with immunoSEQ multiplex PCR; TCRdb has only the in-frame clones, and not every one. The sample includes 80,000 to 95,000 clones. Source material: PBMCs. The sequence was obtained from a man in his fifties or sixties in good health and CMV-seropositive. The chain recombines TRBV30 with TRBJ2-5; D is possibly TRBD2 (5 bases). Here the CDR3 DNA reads TGTGCCTGGTCGGTGGGGATCGGGGTTAATAGGGAGACCCAGTACTTC. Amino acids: CAWSVGIGVNRETQYF.